Described below is a single T cell receptor (beta chain) sequence and its context. Antigen unknown. Germline and junction disagree at one end, which may indicate a read error. A universal primer site was created by template switching, with the cDNA bearing unique molecular identifiers. TCRdb recomputed calls from the 5' RACE reads with MiXCR, one row per CDR3 protein. Of around 1.7 million distinct CDR3 sequences listed, about 32% were seen once; the top ten hold about 0.27%. The data derive from a study of identical twins. Overall study findings and caveats: Abundant beta clonotypes from cord blood had fewer insertions, unlike memory repertoires, which showed none. Models underestimated out-of-frame TCR alpha sharing in monozygotic twins.

Germline CDR1 is DFQATT and CDR2 is SNEGSKA (reference sequence). CDR3 length: 14 amino acids. The source is a newborn girl in good health. V and J are TRBV20-1 and TRBJ2-7; TRBD1 might be the D (6 bases). Input material: cord blood. The CDR3 DNA follows: TGCAGTGCTAGAGCAGGGGAACCCCCCTACGAGCGGTACTTC. Translating it yields CSARAGEPPYERYF.